Included here is one TCR beta chain sequence, with context. Its antigen is not yet known. No much larger clone exists at a distance of one base, and base qualities are not known. The immunoSEQ Assay, a bias-controlled multiplex PCR, was used to amplify TCRbeta CDR3 regions from genomic DNA. Turning to the authors' computational methods: The number of nucleated cells in each sample was estimated from the amplification of reference gene primers within the assay. Sequence reads were collapsed and filtered to measure the absolute abundance of every unique TCRbeta CDR3 rearrangement. Productive Simpson clonality was computed per sample as the square root of Simpson's diversity index over productive rearrangements. In its TCRdb copy, this immuneACCESS table keeps in-frame sequences only and misses some clones. Where compared with another copy, unresolved V genes explain less than half of these, and the others have no known cause. V and J calls and clone size come straight from that table; D and trimming were deduced from the DNA. The sample table records about 300,000 clones; under 90% of these occur just once. The top ten clonotypes cover about 1.8% of the sample.

Its CDR3 holds 15 amino acids, cysteine through phenylalanine. Of all the DNA, just the CDR3 is kept, 45 bases in frame from base 1. Here V drops 4 bases and J drops 8 bases, and the junction holds 10 bases not matched to any gene. CDR1 SGHDN and CDR2 FVKESK were looked up in the germline V gene. These data come from a study of blood T cell repertoires in COVID-19 (dated by TCRdb to the early 2020s). Regarding the study in general: Samples covering the acute and convalescent phases of COVID-19 were provided by collaborators in the United States, Italy and Spain. The material from the prospective study consisted of cDNA or gDNA derived from T cells, B-cell-depleted T cells, or PBMCs. The dataset comprised deeply sampled blood TCRbeta repertoires from subjects exposed to, actively infected with, or recovered from COVID-19. A freely available public database, intended as a resource for researchers studying the immune response to SARS-CoV-2, is where the repertoires were released. The samples were drawn from the first 160 participants of the ongoing ImmuneRACE study and from 950 to 1,500 subjects provided by 6 global collaborators. The sample metadata nearly always contained a de-identified subject ID, COVID-19 status, age in years and sex. HLA class I and class II types, where available, came from metadata supplied by the sample provider rather than from assay-based typing.

In the prospective study, participants were 18 to 89 years old, resided in 24 geographic areas of the United States, and were enrolled through a virtual design. In the prospective study, cohorts were assigned on the basis of participant-reported clinical history obtained from a screening survey and a study questionnaire. ImmuneRACE Cohort 3 recovered participants were defined by two consecutive negative NP/OP PCR tests, healthcare professional clearance, or symptom resolution. Mobile phlebotomists in the prospective study collected whole blood, serum and a nasopharyngeal or oropharyngeal swab from every participant. Over a roughly 2-month period, participants in the prospective study had the option of providing additional blood draws and questionnaires. Before DNA extraction, blood samples from the prospective study were shipped at room temperature or frozen. Results the study describes overall, beyond this receptor: The quantity of clinical and demographic metadata differed by source and by participant and was supplied without curation.

The origin of this receptor is a middle-aged woman who had recovered from COVID-19. Here the chain combines TRBV14 and TRBJ1-4, with TRBD1 matching 7 junction bases. Sample: PBMCs or T cells enriched from blood (not recorded which). The base sequence is TGTGCCAGCAGCCCGCACAGGGGAGGTGGGGAAAAACTGTTTTTT. This sequence encodes CASSPHRGGGEKLFF.